This paragraph reports one TCR beta chain. As yet, its antigen is unknown. The data are from a study of T cells in Graves' hyperthyroidism and ophthalmopathy. Study outcomes and limitations: The model anticipated ophthalmopathy a median about six months pre-onset. In simple terms, a model built on 13 V-J features told ophthalmopathy apart from stable hyperthyroidism.

PBMCs were collected from a roughly 9.7 ml volume of fresh peripheral blood. Amplified regions were TCR beta CDR3 sequences from RNA transcripts. Initially, a first-round RT-PCR of the TCR CDR3 employed the HTBI primer set. TCRdb independently ran MiXCR on the multiplex PCR reads; one entry per CDR3 protein. In the table there are 300,000 to 350,000 distinct CDR3 sequences, 15% to 20% of which are singletons. The CDR3 is 13 amino acids. Trimming took off 5 bases at V and 6 bases at J, with 13 bases between the two ends. CDR1 and CDR2 from the germline V gene are MNHEY and SVGEGT. The sequence was obtained from a woman in her 40s with Graves' ophthalmopathy. Material for sequencing was blood. This sequence joins TRBV6-2 or TRBV6-3 and TRBJ2-5; D might be TRBD2 (6 bases). The CDR3 is CASSTGGMKTQYF. The CDR3 region has the DNA TGTGCCAGCAGTACCGGCGGGATGAAGACCCAGTACTTC.